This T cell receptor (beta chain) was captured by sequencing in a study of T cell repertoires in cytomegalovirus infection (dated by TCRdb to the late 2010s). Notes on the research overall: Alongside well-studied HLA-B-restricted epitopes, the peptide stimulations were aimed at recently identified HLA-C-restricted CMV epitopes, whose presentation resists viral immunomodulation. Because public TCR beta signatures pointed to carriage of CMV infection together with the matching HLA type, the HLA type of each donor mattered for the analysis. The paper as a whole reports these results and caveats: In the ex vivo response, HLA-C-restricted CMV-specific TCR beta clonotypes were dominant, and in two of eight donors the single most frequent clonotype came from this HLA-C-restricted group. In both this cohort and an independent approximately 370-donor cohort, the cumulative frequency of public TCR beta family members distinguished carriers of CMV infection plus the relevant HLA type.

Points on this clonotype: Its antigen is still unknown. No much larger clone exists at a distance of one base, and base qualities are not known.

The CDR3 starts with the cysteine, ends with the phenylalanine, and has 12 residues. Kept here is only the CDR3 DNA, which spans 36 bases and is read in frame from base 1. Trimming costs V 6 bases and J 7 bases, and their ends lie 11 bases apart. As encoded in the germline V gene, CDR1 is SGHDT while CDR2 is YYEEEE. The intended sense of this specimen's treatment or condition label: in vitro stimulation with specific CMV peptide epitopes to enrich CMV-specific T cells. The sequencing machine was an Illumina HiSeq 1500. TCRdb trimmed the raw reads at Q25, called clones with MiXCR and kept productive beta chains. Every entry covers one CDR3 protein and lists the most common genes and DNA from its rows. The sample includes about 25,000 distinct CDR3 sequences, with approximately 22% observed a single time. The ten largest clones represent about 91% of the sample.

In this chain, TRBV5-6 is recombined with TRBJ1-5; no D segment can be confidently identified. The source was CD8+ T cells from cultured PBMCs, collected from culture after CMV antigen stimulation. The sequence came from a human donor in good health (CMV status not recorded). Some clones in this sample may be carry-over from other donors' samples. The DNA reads TGTGCCAGCACCTCGGCTGGACAGCCCCAGCATTTT. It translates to CASTSAGQPQHF.